This T cell receptor beta chain came from a study of blood T cell repertoires in COVID-19. Study information: Samples came from the United States, Italy and Spain, spanning acute and convalescent COVID-19. The cDNA or gDNA used as material had been derived from T cells, B-cell-depleted T cells, or PBMCs.

Participant age was about 18 to 95 years, and participants resided in fewer than 30 US areas. The sample holds a few counts of this clone. V was trimmed by 4 bases and J by 3 bases, leaving 10 bases between them. This CDR3 has 14 amino acids. Germline V gene sequence: CDR1 MGHRA, CDR2 YSYEKL. In the authors' workflow: For nucleated cells, counts were estimated from reference gene primer amplification. Assay: immunoSEQ multiplex PCR; the TCRdb copy retains only in-frame clones and omits some. V, J and clone size are those of that table, while D and trimming were read from the DNA. The profile shows 300,000 to 500,000 clones, roughly 90% of them singletons.

The sample comprised PBMCs or T cells enriched from blood (not recorded which). The clonotype was recovered from a woman in her 30s with acute COVID-19. V is TRBV4-1 and J is TRBJ1-5; no clear D gene. The CDR3 reads CASSLGVINQPQHF. CDR3 DNA sequence: TGCGCCAGCAGCCTGGGAGTGATCAATCAGCCCCAGCATTTT.